A single sample gave rise to the 15 T cell receptor beta chains below, sequenced in a study of sequential checkpoint blockade in melanoma. Data came from immunoSEQ multiplex PCR; TCRdb stores just in-frame clones and leaves some out. The data show about 28,000 clones, 65% to 85% seen once. Treatment denoted: randomized to nivolumab then ipilimumab (arm A) or the reverse (arm B). This material consisted of CD8+ T cells sorted from blood (inferred from file names), taken from a patient given nivolumab and ipilimumab in sequence. Receptor source: a human donor with melanoma.

This chain connects TRBV7-2 to TRBJ1-2; D ambiguous. V dropped 1 base and J dropped 8 bases, with 14 bases sitting between them. Germline CDR1 reads SGHTA; CDR2 reads FQGNSA. This CDR3 spans 14 amino acids. The CDR3: CASSLGEAFFGYTF. CDR3 bases: TGTGCCAGCAGCTTAGGGGAGGCTTTCTTCGGCTACACCTTC.

This clone is a singleton in its sample. J is TRBJ1-6 and V is TRBV5-1; 9 nucleotides align to TRBD1. Trimming at V came to 4 bases and at J to 7 bases, leaving 9 bases not matched to a gene. The CDR3 consists of 16 residues. The germline CDR1 and CDR2 sequences are SGHRS and YFSETQ. This CDR3 reads CASSPRGDRDNSPLHF. CDR3 nucleotides: TGCGCCAGCAGCCCTCGTGGGGACAGGGACAATTCACCCCTCCACTTT. The whole variable domain, remainder taken from reference TRBV5-1 and TRBJ1-6, is KAGVTQTPRYLIKTRGQQVTLSCSPISGHRSVSWYQQTPGQGLQFLFEYFSETQRNKGNFPGRFSGRQFSNSRSEMNVSTLELGDSALYLCASSPRGDRDNSPLHFGNGTRLTVT.

The V gene is TRBV27, the J gene TRBJ2-7, with a tentative D call TRBD2 (5 bases). This CDR3 is 14 amino acids long. The germline V and J ends were trimmed by 2 bases and 0 bases, with 8 bases remaining between them. From germline, CDR1 is MNHEY and CDR2 SMNVEV (reference sequence). DNA for the CDR3: TGTGCCAGCAGTTTAGCGGGTCTCTCCTACGAGCAGTACTTC. Residues: CASSLAGLSYEQYF.

The chain has TRBV9 and TRBJ1-2; D is ambiguous. Germline CDR1 is SGDLS and CDR2 is YYNGEE. Trimming left V 7 bases short and J 5 bases short, with 15 bases between. This CDR3 has 13 residues. The CDR3 DNA reads as TGTGCCAGCGGGTTGGCAGGAAGATATGGCTACACCTTC. It specifies CASGLAGRYGYTF.

The CDR3 DNA reads TGTGCCAGCAGCCCCCCGGGGACTGACTATGGCTACACCTTC. It is translated as CASSPPGTDYGYTF. The gene calls are TRBV7-9 and TRBJ1-2; possible D gene TRBD1, 5 bases. The CDR3 covers 14 residues. V lost 5 bases and J lost 3, with 13 bases in between. Germline V CDR1 and CDR2: SEHNR, FQNEAQ (reference sequence). Full variable domain (missing parts from reference TRBV7-9 and TRBJ1-2): DTGVSQNPRHKITKRGQNVTFRCDPISEHNRLYWYRQTLGQGPEFLTYFQNEAQLEKSRLLSDRFSAERPKGSFSTLEIQRTEQGDSAMYLCASSPPGTDYGYTFGSGTRLTVV.

The rearrangement joins TRBV4-1 to TRBJ1-1; D is undetermined. The germline gives CDR1 MGHRA, CDR2 YSYEKL. This CDR3 has 12 amino acids. Trimming cost V 0 bases and J 7 bases, with 6 bases left between them. The CDR3, as DNA: TGCGCCAGCAGCCAAGATGGGAGTGAAGCTTTCTTT. This translates into CASSQDGSEAFF.

This clone appeared a single time. The chain joins TRBV7-2 to TRBJ2-7; tentatively, D is TRBD1 (5 bases). The CDR3 extends over 15 amino acids. CDR1 and CDR2 from the germline V gene are SGHTA and FQGNSA. V lost 1 base, J lost 0 bases, and 10 bases lay in between. CDR3 residues: CASSLVGVFSYEQYF. CDR3 nucleotide sequence: TGTGCCAGCAGCTTAGTAGGGGTGTTCTCCTACGAGCAGTACTTC.

The rearrangement uses TRBV4-3 and TRBJ2-1; the match to TRBD2 covers 7 bases. V lost 1 base to trimming and J lost 10 bases; unmatched junction nucleotides: 7. Germline V gives CDR1 LGHNA, CDR2 YSLEER. This CDR3 region has 14 residues. CDR3 amino acids: CASSQGGRADEQFF. The CDR3 DNA reads as TGCGCCAGCAGCCAAGGGGGGAGGGCGGACGAGCAGTTCTTC.

This chain links TRBV6-1 with TRBJ1-5; tentative D call: TRBD1 (5 bases). There are 13 residues in the CDR3. From germline, CDR1 is MNHNS and CDR2 SASEGT. The germline V and J ends were trimmed by 10 bases and 8 bases, with 18 bases remaining between them. The DNA of the CDR3 is TGTGCCACCCTGGGCCCGCTAGGGGAGCCCCAGCATTTT. Translated: CATLGPLGEPQHF.

The V call is TRBV5-6, the J call TRBJ1-1, with D tentatively TRBD1 (6 bases). Germline V gives CDR1 SGHDT, CDR2 YYEEEE. The CDR3 contains 12 residues. V was shortened by 2 bases and J by 7 bases, with 9 bases between the two germline ends. CDR3 DNA: TGTGCCAGCAGCTTTGGGACACATGAAGCTTTCTTT. Encoded protein: CASSFGTHEAFF.

V usage is TRBV6-1 and J usage is TRBJ1-3, with D perhaps TRBD1 (6 bases). V dropped 1 base and J dropped 4 bases, with 14 bases sitting between them. Germline CDR1 reads MNHNS; CDR2 reads SASEGT. This CDR3 has 16 residues. The CDR3 coding sequence is TGTGCCAGCAGTGAAGGGGCGGGGGCAGCGGGAAACACCATATATTTT. It specifies CASSEGAGAAGNTIYF.

V is TRBV4-2 and J is TRBJ2-1; TRBD2 matches 12 bases. The trim removed 0 bases at V and 8 bases at J, leaving 11 bases unmatched. The CDR3 runs to 18 residues. CDR1 LGHNA and CDR2 YNFKEQ come from the germline V gene. Here the CDR3 DNA reads TGTGCCAGCAGCCAAGATTTGCCTAGCGGGGGGGTCGTGGATGAGCAGTTCTTC. This encodes CASSQDLPSGGVVDEQFF.

This chain connects TRBV7-6 to TRBJ2-7; 8 bases line up with TRBD1. Germline CDR1 and CDR2: SGHVS and FNYEAQ. Trimming at V came to 5 bases and at J to 3 bases, leaving 18 bases not matched to a gene. The CDR3 runs 18 residues. The CDR3, as DNA: TGTGCCAGCAGCGTCTCCGGACAGGGACCGATTTTGGACTACGAGCAGTACTTC. Its protein is CASSVSGQGPILDYEQYF.

This clone was found once. V gene TRBV27 combines with J gene TRBJ2-1, with 10 bases aligning to TRBD1. V trimming: 5 bases; J trimming: 6 bases; junction bases outside the gene matches: 7. CDR1 MNHEY and CDR2 SMNVEV come from the germline V gene (reference sequence). The CDR3 loop spans 15 amino acids. CDR3 coding DNA: TGTGCCAGCAGTCCCCGGGACAGGGGCTCCAATGAGCAGTTCTTC. It is translated as CASSPRDRGSNEQFF.

CDR3 protein: CASSQDRWTGSAFF. DNA of the CDR3: TGCGCCAGCAGCCAAGATCGGTGGACAGGCTCAGCTTTCTTT. The rearrangement links TRBV4-3 to TRBJ1-1; 7 bases fit TRBD1. This CDR3 is built from 14 residues. Germline V gives CDR1 LGHNA, CDR2 YSLEER. V gave up 0 bases and J gave up 10 bases; unmatched junction bases: 8.